The rows below give T cell receptor beta chains drawn from one sample of a study of early T cells in non-severe SARS-CoV-2 infection. TCRdb re-analysed the 5' RACE reads in MiXCR, keeping a single row per CDR3 protein. Among about 35,000 distinct CDR3 sequences listed, less than 6.5% were seen once. Source: whole blood, taken at baseline. The source is an adult who was a healthcare worker with PCR-confirmed SARS-CoV-2 infection or an uninfected control (not recorded which). Each CDR3 is given with its conserved first and last residue. Each record gives: D gene, V gene, clone size, J gene, CDR3 protein, CDR3 DNA. A D gene is named only where the DNA matches it firmly. Clone sizes are shown as once, few, many, or a class for an expanded clone.

>.|TRBV19|many|TRBJ1-4
CASRETVTREKLFF
TGTGCCAGTAGAGAGACAGTTACTCGAGAAAAACTGTTTTTT
>.|TRBV9|many|TRBJ2-7
CASSAWGGAAGEQYF
TGTGCCAGCAGCGCTTGGGGCGGAGCGGCGGGAGAGCAGTACTTC
>.|TRBV18|many|TRBJ1-5
CASSPTKGQPQHF
TGTGCCAGCTCACCAACCAAAGGTCAGCCCCAGCATTTT
>TRBD1|TRBV5-6|few|TRBJ1-1
CASSLNRGDTEAFF
TGTGCCAGCAGCTTGAACAGGGGGGACACTGAAGCTTTCTTT
>.|TRBV6-1|many|TRBJ2-1
CASRASSSHEQFF
TGTGCCAGCAGAGCGAGTAGCTCTCATGAGCAGTTCTTC
>.|TRBV7-2|once|TRBJ2-3
CVSKLYGTQYF
TGTGTCAGCAAGCTTTATGGTACGCAGTATTTT
>TRBD1|TRBV11-2|few|TRBJ1-1
CASSLMPGQTEAFF
TGTGCCAGCAGCCTAATGCCGGGACAGACTGAAGCTTTCTTT
>TRBD2|TRBV14|many|TRBJ2-1
CASSHRAGGINEQFF
TGTGCCAGCAGCCACCGGGCGGGAGGAATCAATGAGCAGTTCTTC
>.|TRBV11-2|many|TRBJ2-5
CASSLVGTQYF
TGTGCCAGCAGCTTAGTTGGGACCCAGTACTTC
>.|TRBV5-1|many|TRBJ1-1
CASSFQGSTEAFF
TGCGCCAGCAGCTTCCAGGGCAGCACTGAAGCTTTCTTT
>.|TRBV11-2|many|TRBJ1-2
CASSLVSGEDYGYTF
TGTGCCAGCAGCTTAGTATCCGGGGAGGACTATGGCTACACCTTC
>.|TRBV24-1|many|TRBJ2-1
CATSDLPRGAHEQFF
TGTGCCACCAGTGATTTGCCACGGGGGGCCCATGAGCAGTTCTTC
>TRBD2|TRBV4-3|many|TRBJ2-1
CASSLDQRGLSYNEQFF
TGCGCCAGCAGCCTGGATCAGCGGGGTCTATCCTACAATGAGCAGTTCTTC